Below are 29 T cell receptor beta chains sequenced from a single sample in a study of blood T cell repertoires in COVID-19. TCRdb's copy holds only in-frame clones and misses some; the assay was immunoSEQ multiplex PCR. The table records around 110,000 clones, more than 75% of them present only once. The material sequenced was peripheral blood. Receptors originate from a man between 35 and 55 years old with acute or convalescent COVID-19.

The CDR3 DNA reads as TGTGCCAGCAGCTTAGGGGCCGGTACGGCTAATGAGCAGTTCTTC. It yields the protein CASSLGAGTANEQFF. V and J are TRBV7-7 and TRBJ2-1, with D unresolved. The length of the CDR3 is 15 residues. The germline gives CDR1 SSHAT, CDR2 FNYEAQ (reference sequence). V lost 1 base and J 7 bases, leaving 14 bases between the germline ends.

This sequence joins TRBV7-8 and TRBJ2-5, with TRBD1 identical over 8 bases. The V gene end was trimmed by 6 bases and the J gene end by 0 bases; junction bases not matched to a gene: 15. Germline CDR1 SGHVS, CDR2 FQNEAQ. The CDR3 spans 18 residues. CDR3 in DNA: TGTGCCAGCAGTAACACCGGGACAGGAGCTTTATACCAAGAGACCCAGTACTTC. Translated: CASSNTGTGALYQETQYF.

This chain connects TRBV6-5 to TRBJ1-3; 8 bases align to TRBD1. V trimming: 5 bases; J trimming: 3 bases; junction bases outside the gene matches: 3. The CDR3 runs 14 residues. Germline loops: CDR1 MNHEY, CDR2 SVGAGI. The CDR3 is CASSIQGDGNTIYF. DNA for the CDR3: TGTGCCAGCAGTATACAGGGGGATGGAAACACCATATATTTT.

The chain is built from TRBV30 and TRBJ1-2; D is unresolved. Trimming removed 5 bases at V and 5 bases at J, with 12 bases between. In germline, CDR1 is GTSNPN, CDR2 SVGIG (reference sequence). This CDR3 region has 12 residues. CDR3 protein: CAWGKRTYGYTF. The CDR3 region has the DNA TGTGCCTGGGGAAAACGGACTTATGGCTACACCTTC.

This sequence joins TRBV5-1 and TRBJ1-2; no definite D call. CDR1 and CDR2 (germline): SGHRS, YFSETQ. The CDR3 length is 14 residues. The V end was cut by 0 bases, the J end by 7 bases, with 13 bases between. CDR3 DNA: TGCGCCAGCAGCTTGGTCGGGGAACGAGTTGGCTACACCTTC. This translates into CASSLVGERVGYTF. The full variable domain, rest sourced from reference TRBV5-1 and TRBJ1-2, is KAGVTQTPRYLIKTRGQQVTLSCSPISGHRSVSWYQQTPGQGLQFLFEYFSETQRNKGNFPGRFSGRQFSNSRSEMNVSTLELGDSALYLCASSLVGERVGYTFGSGTRLTVV.

This sequence joins TRBV6-5 and TRBJ1-2, with TRBD1 identical over 12 bases. The germline gives CDR1 MNHEY, CDR2 SVGAGI. This CDR3 has 14 residues. Trimming removed 7 bases from V and 2 bases from J; junction bases left unmatched: 2. CDR3 nucleotides: TGTGCCAGCACTGGGACAGGGGGCAACTATGGCTACACCTTC. Protein sequence: CASTGTGGNYGYTF.

This rearrangement joins TRBV5-1 to TRBJ2-5; D remains ambiguous. CDR1 SGHRS and CDR2 YFSETQ come from the germline V gene. The CDR3 totals 15 residues. Trimming pared 4 bases from V and 6 bases from J, leaving 19 bases between. In DNA form, the CDR3 reads TGCGCCAGCAGCCCACCGGGTCCCCGTTTTAAGACCCAGTACTTC. Protein product: CASSPPGPRFKTQYF. The full variable domain, rest sourced from reference TRBV5-1 and TRBJ2-5, is KAGVTQTPRYLIKTRGQQVTLSCSPISGHRSVSWYQQTPGQGLQFLFEYFSETQRNKGNFPGRFSGRQFSNSRSEMNVSTLELGDSALYLCASSPPGPRFKTQYFGPGTRLLVL.

The chain has TRBV11-3 and TRBJ2-7, with 7 bases identical to TRBD2. There are 15 residues in the CDR3. The trim removed 2 bases at V and 1 base at J, leaving 5 bases unmatched. In germline, CDR1 is SGHNT, CDR2 YENEEA. CDR3 DNA: TGTGCCAGCAGCTTAAGCTCGGGGGGTTCCTACGAGCAGTACTTC. Residues: CASSLSSGGSYEQYF.

The J gene is TRBJ2-1, the V gene TRBV9, with TRBD2 matching 7 bases. J lost 3 bases, V lost 0 bases, and 3 bases had no gene match. In germline, CDR1 is SGDLS, CDR2 YYNGEE. The CDR3 consists of 15 residues. The CDR3 sequence: CASSVGLAVYNEQFF. The CDR3 DNA is TGTGCCAGCAGCGTAGGTCTAGCGGTCTACAATGAGCAGTTCTTC.

The chain is built from TRBV9 and TRBJ2-1; 11 nucleotides agree with TRBD2. V shed 1 base, J shed 0 bases, and the junction held 6 bases outside the gene matches. There are 18 residues in the CDR3. Germline V gene lookup returns CDR1 SGDLS and CDR2 YYNGEE. CDR3 residues: CASSVRLGLADSYNEQFF. CDR3 bases: TGTGCCAGCAGCGTACGTTTGGGACTAGCGGACTCCTACAATGAGCAGTTCTTC.

The chain is built from TRBV24-1 and TRBJ2-1; 8 nucleotides align to TRBD1. The CDR3 contains 15 residues. The V and J ends lost 4 bases and 2 bases, in that order; junction bases with no gene match: 3. CDR1 and CDR2 from the germline V gene are KGHDR and SFDVKD. The CDR3, as DNA: TGTGCCACCAGTGAACAGACAGGGGCCTACAATGAGCAGTTCTTC. Its protein product is CATSEQTGAYNEQFF.

A few counts support this clone. This chain connects TRBV18 to TRBJ1-2; TRBD1 agrees at 9 bases. CDR3 length: 12 residues. The ends lost 8 bases at V and 8 bases at J; junction bases unmatched: 6. Germline CDR1 and CDR2: KGHSH and LQKENI. CDR3 in DNA: TGTGCCAGCCAAACAGGGGGCCAGGGCTACACCTTC. It yields the protein CASQTGGQGYTF.

There are a few counts of this clone. V usage is TRBV27 and J usage is TRBJ2-7; 8 nucleotides line up with TRBD2. The CDR3 is made up of 16 amino acids. V dropped 6 bases and J dropped 3; count of bases not matched to a gene: 13. CDR1 MNHEY and CDR2 SMNVEV come from the germline V gene (reference sequence). The CDR3 sequence: CASSLRPGLEGYEQYF. CDR3 sequence (DNA): TGTGCCAGCAGCTTACGCCCGGGACTAGAGGGCTACGAGCAGTACTTC.

This sequence joins TRBV12-5 and TRBJ2-2; 14 bases map to TRBD2. The CDR3 totals 19 residues. The germline gives CDR1 LGHNT, CDR2 FRNRAP. Germline trimming cut 3 bases from V and 2 bases from J; bases unmatched to any gene: 8. The CDR3 bases are TGTGCTAGTGGTTTATGGACTAGCGGGGGGAGGCCTAACACCGGGGAGCTGTTTTTT. The encoded protein is CASGLWTSGGRPNTGELFF.

The J gene is TRBJ2-2, the V gene TRBV7-2, with D possibly matching TRBD1 (5 bases). This CDR3 comprises 16 residues. The V end lost 11 bases, the J end lost 6 bases, and 25 bases lay between the germline ends. Germline V gene lookup returns CDR1 SGHTA and CDR2 FQGNSA. The CDR3 is CAELIGASRDAGELFF. CDR3 bases: TGTGCCGAGCTTATAGGGGCATCAAGGGATGCCGGGGAGCTGTTTTTT.

The V and J genes are TRBV5-1 and TRBJ1-1; 8 bases are a match to TRBD1. CDR1 and CDR2 from the germline V gene are SGHRS and YFSETQ. V dropped 6 bases and J dropped 6; count of bases not matched to a gene: 13. The CDR3 totals 15 residues. The CDR3 bases are TGCGCCAGCACTTCTGCAGGGGGCCGATCATCTGAAGCTTTCTTT. Translation gives CASTSAGGRSSEAFF.

This chain links TRBV27 with TRBJ2-7; 9 bases line up with TRBD1. J was trimmed by 9 bases and V by 3 bases; bases with no gene match: 9. The length of the CDR3 is 14 residues. Germline V gene sequence: CDR1 MNHEY, CDR2 SMNVEV (reference sequence). CDR3 protein: CASSFGTGSIWQYF. The CDR3 DNA reads as TGTGCCAGCAGTTTCGGGACAGGGTCTATTTGGCAGTACTTC.

The chain carries TRBV19 and TRBJ2-2; maybe TRBD1 (6 bases). The CDR3 is 16 residues long. V gave up 2 bases and J gave up 5 bases, with 15 bases separating them. Germline V gene lookup returns CDR1 LNHDA and CDR2 SQIVND (reference sequence). The CDR3: CASSIISTGETGELFF. The CDR3, as DNA: TGTGCCAGTAGTATAATTTCGACAGGAGAAACCGGGGAGCTGTTTTTT.

The rearrangement links TRBV5-4 to TRBJ1-2, with a weak D call TRBD1 (6 bases). Germline-derived CDR1 and CDR2 are SGHNT and YYREEE (reference sequence). V was cut by 3 bases and J by 4 bases, with 19 bases left in between. CDR3 size: 16 residues. The CDR3 spells CASSSLGGAPIYGYTF. CDR3 bases: TGTGCCAGCAGCTCCTTGGGGGGGGCCCCCATCTATGGCTACACCTTC.

The chain links TRBV23-1 to TRBJ1-5; a weak D match, TRBD1 (6 bases). TRBV23-1 is an ORF for which the function is uncertain. The CDR3 runs 21 residues. The V end was cut by 4 bases, the J end by 0 bases, with 28 bases between. CDR3: CASSPPPKRPGACYSNQPQHF. CDR3 sequence (DNA): TGCGCCAGCAGTCCTCCCCCCAAAAGGCCAGGGGCATGCTATAGCAATCAGCCCCAGCATTTT.

The gene calls are TRBV4-2 and TRBJ2-1, with TRBD2 identical over 7 bases. V was pared by 1 base and J by 0 bases, with 15 bases of the junction left unmatched. The CDR3 spans 20 residues. Germline V gives CDR1 LGHNA, CDR2 YNFKEQ. The CDR3 sequence: CASSQVRVAGSFSSYNEQFF. For the CDR3, the DNA is TGTGCCAGCAGCCAAGTTAGGGTAGCGGGTTCTTTTAGCTCCTACAATGAGCAGTTCTTC.

The DNA of the CDR3 is TGTGCCAGCAGTCCCCGGGGGGCCCGCAATCAGCCCCAGCATTTT. Its protein product is CASSPRGARNQPQHF. This sequence joins TRBV27 and TRBJ1-5; a weak D match, TRBD1 (6 bases). Trimming left V 5 bases short and J 2 bases short, with 13 bases between. CDR1 is MNHEY and CDR2 is SMNVEV in the germline V gene (reference sequence). The CDR3 length is 15 residues.

This clone was recorded a few times. V usage is TRBV4-1 and J usage is TRBJ1-2; D unresolved. Trimming stripped 1 base from V and 8 bases from J, with 11 bases between. The CDR3 totals 13 residues. CDR1 is MGHRA and CDR2 is YSYEKL in the germline V gene. In nucleotides, the CDR3 is TGCGCCAGCAGCCAAGCCGGTTTGTGGGGCTACACCTTC. Residues: CASSQAGLWGYTF.

V usage is TRBV27 and J usage is TRBJ1-6, with D maybe TRBD1 (5 bases). This CDR3 is 12 amino acids long. Germline assignment: CDR1 MNHEY and CDR2 SMNVEV (reference sequence). V lost 10 bases, J lost 9 bases, and 13 bases lay in between. DNA for the CDR3: TGTGCCACAAGACAGTCAAGTTCACCCCTCCACTTT. It yields the protein CATRQSSSPLHF.

This sequence joins TRBV6-6 and TRBJ2-3; TRBD1 agrees at 7 bases. J gave up 4 bases and V 2 bases, and 6 bases lay outside the gene matches. CDR1 is MNHNY, CDR2 SVGAGI, per germline (reference sequence). CDR3 length: 15 amino acids. The CDR3 DNA reads TGTGCCAGCAGTTACGGTCCCCAGGGGGCAGATACGCAGTATTTT. This sequence encodes CASSYGPQGADTQYF.

Only one count was recorded for this clone. The chain joins TRBV3-1 (or the pseudogene TRBV3-2) to TRBJ1-3; TRBD1 matches at 7 bases. The CDR3 sequence is 15 residues long. The ends lost 1 base at V and 4 bases at J; junction bases unmatched: 4. Per the germline V gene, CDR1 is LGHDT and CDR2 is YNNKEL (reference sequence). CDR3 sequence (DNA): TGTGCCAGCAGCCAAGTGTCGACAGGGGGAAACACCATATATTTT. Translated, it gives CASSQVSTGGNTIYF.

This clone showed up just once. The chain couples TRBV9 to TRBJ2-3, with 11 bases that match TRBD1. In germline, CDR1 is SGDLS, CDR2 YYNGEE. CDR3 length: 15 amino acids. V lost 2 bases and J lost 8; bases outside the gene matches: 7. For the CDR3, the DNA is TGTGCCAGCAGCGTCAGGACAGGGGGCGAGGGTACGCAGTATTTT. It encodes CASSVRTGGEGTQYF.

This clone was found once. The chain joins TRBV27 to TRBJ2-7; D not resolved. Germline CDR1 MNHEY, CDR2 SMNVEV (reference sequence). There are 13 residues in the CDR3. V shed 5 bases and J shed 6 bases, with 14 bases lying between them. CDR3 DNA sequence: TGTGCCAGCAGTCCTGGTCAGTCCCTCGAGCAGTACTTC. It specifies CASSPGQSLEQYF.

The chain employs TRBV6-6 and TRBJ1-4; 8 bases align to TRBD1. Per the germline V gene, CDR1 is MNHNY and CDR2 is SVGAGI (reference sequence). This CDR3 is 17 amino acids long. The ends lost 5 bases at V and 1 base at J; junction bases unmatched: 9. DNA of the CDR3: TGTGCCAGCAGTCCCTTGACAGGGGAAAGAACTAATGAAAAACTGTTTTTT. Its protein product is CASSPLTGERTNEKLFF.